These T cell receptor beta chains were read from a single sample in a study of T cells in Graves' hyperthyroidism and ophthalmopathy. TCRdb reprocessed the multiplex PCR reads with MiXCR, giving one entry per CDR3 protein. In the table there are about 270,000 distinct CDR3 sequences, less than 30% of which are singletons. The sequencing sample was made of blood. The receptors come from a man aged 35 to 55 with Graves' hyperthyroidism that later progressed to Graves' ophthalmopathy. CDR3s include the opening cysteine and the closing phenylalanine or tryptophan. D genes are given only for firm matches. The size entry is marked missing in some rows and otherwise reads once, few, many or a size class.

j_call: TRBJ2-7; d_call: NA; clone_size: NA; v_call: TRBV28; cdr3_aa: CASSFFSYEHYF; cdr3_nt: TGTGCCAGCAGTTTTTTCTCCTACGAGCATTACTTC
j_call: TRBJ1-2; d_call: NA; clone_size: many; v_call: TRBV6-2/TRBV6-3; cdr3_aa: CASSLQRFRTRNYGYTF; cdr3_nt: TGTGCCAGCAGTTTACAGAGGTTTCGGACAAGAAACTATGGCTACACCTTC
j_call: TRBJ1-4; d_call: TRBD1; clone_size: many; v_call: TRBV12-3/TRBV12-4; cdr3_aa: CASSLSPLGQGSEKLFF; cdr3_nt: TGTGCCAGCAGTTTATCCCCACTCGGACAGGGTAGTGAAAAACTGTTTTTT
j_call: TRBJ1-2; d_call: NA; clone_size: NA; v_call: TRBV19; cdr3_aa: CASSMESDYGYTF; cdr3_nt: TGTGCCAGTAGTATGGAGAGTGACTATGGCTACACCTTC
j_call: TRBJ1-2; d_call: NA; clone_size: many; v_call: TRBV18; cdr3_aa: CASSPGYRESDGYTF; cdr3_nt: TGTGCCAGCTCACCAGGCTACAGGGAGAGCGATGGCTACACCTTC
j_call: TRBJ1-2; d_call: NA; clone_size: NA; v_call: TRBV12-3/TRBV12-4; cdr3_aa: CASSLRPVLQGSFNTLIYGYTF; cdr3_nt: TGTGCCAGCAGTTTAAGGCCCGTTCTCCAGGGGTCGTTCAATACCCTGATCTATGGCTACACCTTC
j_call: TRBJ1-5; d_call: NA; clone_size: NA; v_call: TRBV6-1; cdr3_aa: CASSEAWDSNQPQHF; cdr3_nt: TGTGCCAGCAGTGAAGCATGGGATAGCAATCAGCCCCAGCATTTT
j_call: TRBJ2-7; d_call: TRBD2; clone_size: many; v_call: TRBV20-1; cdr3_aa: CSAPSGTSEQYF; cdr3_nt: TGCAGTGCACCGTCCGGGACTAGCGAGCAGTACTTC
j_call: TRBJ1-1; d_call: NA; clone_size: few; v_call: TRBV6-2/TRBV6-3; cdr3_aa: CASRTVNTEAFF; cdr3_nt: TGTGCCAGCAGGACCGTGAACACTGAAGCTTTCTTT
j_call: TRBJ2-5; d_call: NA; clone_size: few; v_call: TRBV6-1; cdr3_aa: CASSERTAKETQYF; cdr3_nt: TGTGCCAGCAGTGAGCGGACAGCGAAAGAGACCCAGTACTTC
j_call: TRBJ2-7; d_call: NA; clone_size: many; v_call: TRBV7-2; cdr3_aa: CASSSQGTTEQYF; cdr3_nt: TGTGCCAGCAGCAGCCAGGGGACCACCGAGCAGTACTTC
j_call: TRBJ1-1; d_call: NA; clone_size: many; v_call: TRBV6-1; cdr3_aa: CASSQAGGNTEAFF; cdr3_nt: TGTGCCAGCAGTCAGGCTGGGGGAAACACTGAAGCTTTCTTT
j_call: TRBJ2-5; d_call: NA; clone_size: many; v_call: TRBV27; cdr3_aa: CASSLTFYALQETQYF; cdr3_nt: TGTGCCAGCAGTTTAACTTTCTACGCACTTCAAGAGACCCAGTACTTC
j_call: TRBJ1-2; d_call: TRBD1; clone_size: many; v_call: TRBV12-3/TRBV12-4; cdr3_aa: CASSPIGQGRNYGYTF; cdr3_nt: TGTGCCAGCAGCCCGATTGGACAGGGAAGGAACTATGGCTACACCTTC
j_call: TRBJ1-1; d_call: TRBD1; clone_size: many; v_call: TRBV12-3/TRBV12-4; cdr3_aa: CASSFLEQGATEAFF; cdr3_nt: TGTGCCAGCAGTTTCCTAGAACAGGGGGCCACTGAAGCTTTCTTT
j_call: TRBJ1-1; d_call: NA; clone_size: many; v_call: TRBV12-3/TRBV12-4; cdr3_aa: CASSLGAMNTEAFF; cdr3_nt: TGTGCCAGCAGTTTGGGGGCCATGAACACTGAAGCTTTCTTT
j_call: TRBJ2-5; d_call: NA; clone_size: many; v_call: TRBV19; cdr3_aa: CARQIPDCQETQYF; cdr3_nt: TGTGCCAGACAGATACCGGACTGTCAAGAGACCCAGTACTTC
j_call: TRBJ2-7; d_call: TRBD1; clone_size: NA; v_call: TRBV20-1; cdr3_aa: CSALQGAYEQYF; cdr3_nt: TGCAGTGCTCTTCAGGGGGCCTACGAGCAGTACTTC
j_call: TRBJ1-2; d_call: NA; clone_size: NA; v_call: TRBV25-1; cdr3_aa: CASSKGRYGYTF; cdr3_nt: TGTGCCAGTTCGAAAGGGAGGTATGGCTACACCTTC